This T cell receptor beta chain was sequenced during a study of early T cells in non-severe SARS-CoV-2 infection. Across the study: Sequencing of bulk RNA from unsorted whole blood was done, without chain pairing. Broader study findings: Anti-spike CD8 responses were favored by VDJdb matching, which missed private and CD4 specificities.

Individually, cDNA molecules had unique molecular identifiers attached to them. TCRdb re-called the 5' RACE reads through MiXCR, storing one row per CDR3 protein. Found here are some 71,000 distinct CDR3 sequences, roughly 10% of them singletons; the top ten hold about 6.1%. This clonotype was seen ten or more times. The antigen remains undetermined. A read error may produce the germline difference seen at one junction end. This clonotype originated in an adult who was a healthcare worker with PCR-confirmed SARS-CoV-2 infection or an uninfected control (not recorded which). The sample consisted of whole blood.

In DNA form, the CDR3 reads TGTGCCAGCAGGGGGTCCACTGAAGTTTTCTTT. Amino acids: CASRGSTEVFF. This chain links TRBV3-1 with TRBJ1-1; no reliable D call. The CDR3 consists of 11 residues. CDR1 is LGHDT and CDR2 is YNNKEL in the germline V gene (reference sequence).